This T cell receptor (beta chain) was sequenced in a study of blood T cell repertoires in COVID-19. Overall study: Acute and convalescent COVID-19 samples came from the United States, Italy and Spain.

This clone was observed at least ten times. Study processing details: Reference gene primers were amplified, and this amplification served to estimate nucleated cell counts. The assay was immunoSEQ multiplex PCR, and TCRdb's table has in-frame clones only and misses some. The V and J calls and clone size were taken over from that table, and D and trimming were inferred from the DNA. The repertoire holds about 220,000 clones, 83% seen once, with more than 4.5% in the top ten. The CDR3 loop spans 14 amino acids. The V gene end was trimmed by 5 bases and the J gene end by 4 bases; junction bases not matched to a gene: 6. Per the germline V gene, CDR1 is GTSNPN and CDR2 is SVGIG (reference sequence).

The V and J genes are TRBV30 and TRBJ1-2, with 11 bases identical to TRBD1. Input material: PBMCs or T cells enriched from blood (not recorded which). This clonotype originated in a woman aged 45-60 years who had been exposed to COVID-19. The chain's CDR3 is CAWGRTGGGYGYTF. DNA for the CDR3: TGTGCCTGGGGAAGGACAGGGGGCGGCTATGGCTACACCTTC.